Listed below are T cell receptor beta chains from one sample, sequenced in a study of neoadjuvant nivolumab and ipilimumab in lung cancer. Profiled with immunoSEQ multiplex PCR; TCRdb holds only in-frame clones, not every one. This sample carries some 38,000 clones, about 88% of them seen once, and the ten largest clones take approximately 3.5%. The starting material was peripheral blood, obtained before neoadjuvant nivolumab, alone or with ipilimumab. The receptor set was obtained from an adult with non-small cell lung cancer. The CDR3 runs from the conserved cysteine through the conserved F or W. D genes are given only for firm matches. Rows give clone size only sometimes, using once, few, many, or a class for an expanded clone.

abundance	j_gene	v_gene	d_gene	CDR3nt	CDR3aa
-	TRBJ1-1	TRBV27	TRBD1	TGTGCCAGCACCCCCTTCCCGGGACAGATTAACACTGAAGCTTTCTTT	CASTPFPGQINTEAFF
-	TRBJ2-3	TRBV11-1	-	TGTGCCAGCAGCTTAAACAGGCAGCATACGCAGTATTTT	CASSLNRQHTQYF
-	TRBJ2-7	TRBV30	-	TGTGCCTGGAGTGAGACCTACGAGCAGTACTTC	CAWSETYEQYF
-	TRBJ2-7	TRBV2	-	TGTGCCGGAGACAGGGAGGGGGCCTACGAGCAGTACTTC	CAGDREGAYEQYF
-	TRBJ2-5	TRBV5-1	-	TGCGCCAGCAGCTTGGCGTCAGACAGTCAAGAGACCCAGTACTTC	CASSLASDSQETQYF
-	TRBJ2-7	TRBV6-6	-	TGTGCCAGCAGTTACGCTCGGGTATCCTACGAGCAGTACTTC	CASSYARVSYEQYF
-	TRBJ1-1	TRBV28	-	TGTGCCAGCACCTACCAAAGGGGGGGGAGAGCTAAGAACACTGAAGCTTTCTTT	CASTYQRGGRAKNTEAFF
-	TRBJ2-3	TRBV5-1	TRBD1	TGCGCCAGCAGCTCCGGGGCAGGGGGCCGCACAGATACGCAGTATTTT	CASSSGAGGRTDTQYF
-	TRBJ2-7	TRBV5-4	-	TGTGCCAGCAGCTTGGGTAGCGGCCATGCCTACGAGCAGTACTTC	CASSLGSGHAYEQYF
-	TRBJ2-2	TRBV19	TRBD1	TGTGCCAGTAGTACAGCCGGGACAGGGAACACCGGGGAGCTGTTTTTT	CASSTAGTGNTGELFF
-	TRBJ2-1	TRBV27	TRBD1	TGTGCCAGCAGAGGGGGACAGAGGGAGTTCTTC	CASRGGQREFF
-	TRBJ2-3	TRBV7-2	-	TGTGCCAGCAGCCGTTGGGTAACGAGCACAGATACGCAGTATTTT	CASSRWVTSTDTQYF
-	TRBJ1-5	TRBV10-2	TRBD1	TGCGCCACAGGGACAGGAAATCAGCCCCAGCATTTT	CATGTGNQPQHF
-	TRBJ2-1	TRBV9	TRBD1	TGTGCCAGCAGCGACGACAGGGGTAGGTACAATGAGCAGTTCTTC	CASSDDRGRYNEQFF
-	TRBJ1-1	TRBV7-3	-	TGTGCCAGCAGCTTAAAGACAGGCACTGAAGCTTTCTTT	CASSLKTGTEAFF
-	TRBJ2-3	TRBV11-2	TRBD2	TGTGCCAGCAGCTTAGGCCGGCTAGCGGGGCTCACAGATACGCAGTATTTT	CASSLGRLAGLTDTQYF
-	TRBJ2-2	TRBV7-3	TRBD2	TGTGCCAGCAGCTCCTCTCGACTAGCGGGAAATACCTTAAACACCGGGGAGCTGTTTTTT	CASSSSRLAGNTLNTGELFF
-	TRBJ2-1	TRBV2	TRBD2	TGTGCCAGCAAAGTGCTAGCGGGAGTTAACGAGCAGTTCTTC	CASKVLAGVNEQFF
-	TRBJ1-5	TRBV6-5	-	TGTGCCAGCAGTTACGGACAGAATAGCAATCAGCCCCAGCATTTT	CASSYGQNSNQPQHF
-	TRBJ2-5	TRBV28	-	TGTGCCAGCAGTTACCCCTCCCCCCAAGAGACCCAGTACTTC	CASSYPSPQETQYF
-	TRBJ2-3	TRBV2	-	TGTGCCAGCAAGAGGGCCGTCGGGACAGATACGCAGTATTTT	CASKRAVGTDTQYF
-	TRBJ2-7	TRBV30	-	TGTGCTCTCGGACACAGCTACGAGCAGTACTTC	CALGHSYEQYF
-	TRBJ2-2	TRBV6-5	-	TGTGCCAGCAGTTACGTGGCAGTCAACACCGGGGAGCTGTTTTTT	CASSYVAVNTGELFF
once	TRBJ2-6	TRBV30	-	TGTGCCTGGAGTGTAGCCGGGGCCAACGTCCTGACTTTC	CAWSVAGANVLTF
-	TRBJ2-3	TRBV30	TRBD1	TGTGCCTGGAGTCCGGGACAGGCTCATACGCAGTATTTT	CAWSPGQAHTQYF
-	TRBJ2-3	TRBV5-1	-	TGCGCCAGCAGCTTGGATGGCGGAGTGGGGTGGAAAGATACGCAGTATTTT	CASSLDGGVGWKDTQYF
-	TRBJ2-7	TRBV6-1	-	TGTGCCAGCAGTGAAAGGGGGGCGTATCGCGAGCAGTACTTC	CASSERGAYREQYF
-	TRBJ1-4	TRBV7-9	-	TGTGCCAGCAGGCAGGGCTCCCCTAATGAAAAACTGTTTTTT	CASRQGSPNEKLFF
-	TRBJ2-7	TRBV9	-	TGTGCCAGCAGCGTAGTTCCGGGGGCCTACGAGCAGTACTTC	CASSVVPGAYEQYF
-	TRBJ2-7	TRBV19	TRBD1	TGTGCCAGTAGTTCGACAGGGTCGGGCGAGCAGTACTTC	CASSSTGSGEQYF
-	TRBJ1-5	TRBV29-1	TRBD1	TGCAGCGTCCGAGACAGGGGGCCCGATCAGCCCCAGCATTTT	CSVRDRGPDQPQHF
-	TRBJ1-2	TRBV2	TRBD1	TGTGCCAGCAGTGAAGGGACAGGGGAAGTGTATGGCTACACCTTC	CASSEGTGEVYGYTF
-	TRBJ2-7	TRBV2	TRBD2	TGTGCCAGCAGCATAGGGACTAGCGGGACGGGGCGGGAGCAGTACTTC	CASSIGTSGTGREQYF
-	TRBJ2-3	TRBV7-8	TRBD2	TGTGCCAGCAGCCGGCTAGCGGGAGGGCCGATTATTTCAGCTACGCAGTATTTT	CASSRLAGGPIISATQYF
-	TRBJ1-2	TRBV2	-	TGTGCCAGTCGTCCCCCGATCAGGTACTATGGCTACACCTTC	CASRPPIRYYGYTF
-	TRBJ1-2	TRBV29-1	-	TGCAGCGTTGATAGGGACGGCTACACCTTC	CSVDRDGYTF
-	TRBJ2-1	TRBV5-4	-	TGTGCCAGCAGCCGACCGACCCTTTCCCATGAGCAGTTCTTC	CASSRPTLSHEQFF
-	TRBJ1-5	TRBV2	-	TGTGCCAGCAGTACCGAAGGGGGGCCTAATAGCAATCAGCCCCAGCATTTT	CASSTEGGPNSNQPQHF
few	TRBJ2-5	TRBV7-2	-	TGTGCCAGCAGCTTACCAACCCAAGAGACCCAGTACTTC	CASSLPTQETQYF
-	TRBJ2-7	TRBV29-1	-	TGCAGCGTTGCAAGTAGCGCCTACGAGCAGTACTTC	CSVASSAYEQYF
-	TRBJ2-3	TRBV4-2	-	TGTGCCAGCAGCCCCAACACAGATACGCAGTATTTT	CASSPNTDTQYF
-	TRBJ1-5	TRBV30	-	TGTGCCTGGAGTGCAGGCAGGGCGGGAAGCAATCAGCCCCAGCATTTT	CAWSAGRAGSNQPQHF
-	TRBJ2-7	TRBV18	-	TGTGCCAGCTCACCACCCGGAAAGGGCTTATCGAACGAGCAGTACTTC	CASSPPGKGLSNEQYF
-	TRBJ2-1	TRBV10-3	-	TGTGCCATCAATAAATTAGGACATTTAGGTGGCAATGAGCAGTTCTTC	CAINKLGHLGGNEQFF
once	TRBJ1-2	TRBV13	TRBD1	TGTGCCAGCAGCCTAGGACAGGGAAGGAGCTATGGCTACACCTTC	CASSLGQGRSYGYTF
-	TRBJ2-5	TRBV7-9	TRBD1	TGTGCCAGCAGCGTAATACCGGGACAGGGGCAAGAGACCCAGTACTTC	CASSVIPGQGQETQYF
-	TRBJ2-7	TRBV6-4	TRBD1	TGTGCCAGCCCGAGCCGAGACAGACAGGGCGAGCAGTACTTC	CASPSRDRQGEQYF
-	TRBJ2-5	TRBV6-1	TRBD1	TGTGCCAGCAGGGGGACAGGGAAGGAGACCCAGTACTTC	CASRGTGKETQYF
-	TRBJ2-5	TRBV4-2	TRBD2	TGTGCCAGCAGCCCGGGGATAGCGGGAAGTGGTGAGACCCAGTACTTC	CASSPGIAGSGETQYF
-	TRBJ2-1	TRBV7-9	-	TGTGCCAGCAGCTTAGTTCCAACTACCTACAATGAGCAGTTCTTC	CASSLVPTTYNEQFF
-	TRBJ2-2	TRBV6-6	-	TGTGCCAGCAGTTTAATTTCGGTGGCCGGGGAGCTGTTTTTT	CASSLISVAGELFF
-	TRBJ2-3	TRBV9	TRBD2	TGTGGGGGGGGTCCCTTAGGCACAGATACGCAGTATTTT	CGGGPLGTDTQYF
-	TRBJ2-7	TRBV27	-	TGTGCCAGCAGTTTAGGGGCAGCCCCCTACGAGCAGTACTTC	CASSLGAAPYEQYF
-	TRBJ2-5	TRBV20-1	-	TGCAGTGTCCACGCCCAAGAGACCCAGTACTTC	CSVHAQETQYF
-	TRBJ2-3	TRBV6-5	-	TGTGCCAGCAGTTACTCGTTTGCCGGCACAGATACGCAGTATTTT	CASSYSFAGTDTQYF
once	TRBJ2-7	TRBV5-1	-	TGCGCCAGCAGCTTGGTTCAGGGATCCTACGAGCAGTACTTC	CASSLVQGSYEQYF
-	TRBJ2-5	TRBV30	-	TGTGCCTGGAGTGGGTTCGGGGAGACCCAGTACTTC	CAWSGFGETQYF
-	TRBJ2-2	TRBV7-2	-	TGTGCCAGCAGCTTAGCAGTCCGTGGTCCAGGGTTGACCGGGGAGCTGTTTTTT	CASSLAVRGPGLTGELFF
-	TRBJ2-2	TRBV7-2	-	TGTGCCAGCAGCTTGGACCGGGAGCTGTTTTTT	CASSLDRELFF